This TCR beta chain came from a study of cytomegalovirus exposure and HLA in healthy donors. 13 Jbeta primers and 60 Vbeta primers were used for the PCR. Libraries were prepared by immunoSEQ multiplex PCR; TCRdb keeps only in-frame clonotypes and omits some of them. The sample has roughly 80,000 clones. V was pared by 2 bases and J by 2 bases, with 14 bases between. This CDR3 is 16 amino acids long. Germline CDR1 reads SGHAT; CDR2 reads FQNNGV. The genes are TRBV11-2 and TRBJ2-3; D gene ambiguous. Sequencing input: PBMCs. This receptor was identified in a man aged 50 or older in good health and CMV-seronegative. CDR3: CASSLFRNLLTDTQYF. CDR3 DNA: TGTGCCAGCAGCTTATTCAGGAACCTTCTCACAGATACGCAGTATTTT.